This T cell receptor (beta chain) came from a study of T-cell reconstitution after alpha-beta-depleted transplantation in children. This CDR3 region has 13 residues. The V segment lost 8 bases and the J segment 3 bases; nucleotides outside the gene matches: 3. The germline gives CDR1 KGHDR, CDR2 SFDVKD. The table lists this clonotype with a count of one. As yet, its antigen is unknown. Study results and limitations: Recipient T cells and thymic progenitors that survived gave rise to the high TCRbeta diversity observed at day 60 in some patients. It was reported that alpha-beta T cells came from several hundred expanded graft clones (about two months after transplant).

This sample's TCRbeta library carried unique molecular identifier barcodes. TCRdb used MiXCR to reprocess the PCR reads, holding one entry per CDR3 protein. The sample lists about 400,000 distinct CDR3 sequences; roughly 17% were seen once. The V and J genes are TRBV24-1 and TRBJ2-3; 8 nucleotides agree with TRBD1. This TCR derives from a boy in the first two years of life who had a stem cell transplant for Wiskott-Aldrich syndrome, so the T cells may come from the graft donor. The source material was PBMCs, mostly from graft donor cells, sampled 360 days after TCRalphabeta/CD19-depleted stem cell transplant. This CDR3 reads CATTGQGTDTQYF. CDR3 sequence (DNA): TGTGCCACCACCGGACAGGGAACAGATACGCAGTATTTT.